This T cell receptor (beta chain) was captured in a study of PD-1 blockade in classical Hodgkin lymphoma. Study summary: The study gave patients nivolumab 3 mg/kg intravenously every 2 weeks. Study-level findings and limits: Complete responders possessed baseline diversity comparable to newly diagnosed patients.

As concerns this clone: Its antigen is undetermined.

This CDR3 contains 16 residues. Trimming shortened V by 7 bases and J by 0 bases, and 15 bases separated the two germline ends. Germline V lookup: CDR1 LNHDA, CDR2 SQIVND (reference sequence). Using immunoSEQ multiplex PCR, the repertoire was profiled, and TCRdb retains in-frame clones only, with some absent. The data contain 95,000 or so clones, around 80% of them seen just once; the ten biggest clones take up about 12%. Every patient relapsed after autologous stem cell transplantation, and brentuximab vedotin exposure varied. This TCR was sampled from a human donor with classical Hodgkin lymphoma. The J gene is TRBJ2-2, the V gene TRBV19; the D gene could be TRBD1 or TRBD2 (5 bases each). The source was peripheral blood mononuclear cells (PBMCs), collected at baseline. The CDR3 sequence is CASTPGAFSNTGELFF. For the CDR3, the DNA is TGTGCCAGTACCCCCGGGGCCTTTTCGAACACCGGGGAGCTGTTTTTT.